Detailed here is one TCR beta chain. Its antigen is not known. TCRdb re-analysed the 5' RACE reads in MiXCR, keeping a single row per CDR3 protein. Seen here are 400,000 to 500,000 distinct CDR3 sequences, 20% observed once, and the top ten hold approximately 8.4%. The source of the sample is a study of T-cell memory formation after mild COVID-19. Study-wide context: Largely donor-specific TCR clusters were found. General observations from the study: Second-wave clones reaching peak frequency on day 37 lacked confirmed SARS-CoV-2 specificity. Clones that contracted clustered mainly in CM and EM if CD4+ and in EMRA if CD8+. Within pre-infection memory, some responding clones were found, suggesting cross-reactive memory joined.

The CDR3 is made up of 15 amino acids. Germline V CDR1 and CDR2: SGHTA, FQGTGA. Trimming shortened V by 5 bases and J by 5 bases, and 19 bases separated the two germline ends. This TCR derives from an adult woman who had mild COVID-19 (a few samples of this study predate the infection). Cell type and time point are not known. Sequences were obtained from PBMCs or a T cell subset sorted from them (not recorded which). This sequence joins TRBV7-3 and TRBJ2-7; D is possibly TRBD1 (5 bases). CDR3 coding DNA: TGTGCCAGCAGCCCTATGGACAAGGAGCTTCACGAGCAGTACTTC. This codes for CASSPMDKELHEQYF.